These 8 T cell receptor beta chains were sequenced from one sample in a study of T cell repertoires in cytomegalovirus infection. TCRdb analysed the reads with MiXCR anew, one entry per CDR3 protein. Of 210,000 or so distinct CDR3 sequences in the sample, 6.5% were seen once. The specimen was PBMCs. These receptors all come from a human donor in good health (CMV status not recorded). Some clones in this sample may be carry-over from other donors' samples.

In its sample, this clonotype was seen a few times. V usage is TRBV19 and J usage is TRBJ2-3; D is perhaps TRBD1 (6 bases). Germline CDR1 is LNHDA and CDR2 is SQIVND (reference sequence). The V end lost 5 bases, the J end lost 6 bases, and 21 bases lay between the germline ends. There are 16 residues in the CDR3. CDR3 nucleotide sequence: TGTGCCAGTAGTCTCCGCGGAACAGGGTCGGCGGATACGCAGTATTTT. Its protein product is CASSLRGTGSADTQYF.

This clonotype was seen many times. V gene TRBV27 combines with J gene TRBJ2-2, with 14 positions matching TRBD2. Germline V gene data show CDR1 as MNHEY and CDR2 as SMNVEV (reference sequence). V lost 5 bases and J lost 0; bases outside the gene matches: 5. This CDR3 has 18 amino acids. CDR3 in DNA: TGTGCCAGCAGTCGGGGACTAGCGGGGGCTGCGAACACCGGGGAGCTGTTTTTT. It translates to CASSRGLAGAANTGELFF.

This clonotype was counted between two and nine times. The chain uses TRBV29-1 and TRBJ1-3, with 8 bases that match TRBD1. Unmatched junction bases numbered 5, after V lost 3 bases and J lost 4 bases. The CDR3 is 14 residues long. CDR1 and CDR2 (germline): SQVTM, ANQGSEA. Here the CDR3 DNA reads TGCAGCGTTGAGGGCGGGACAGGCGGAAACACCATATATTTT. This encodes CSVEGGTGGNTIYF.

In this sample, this clonotype turned up many times. The CDR3 loop is CASQRGSYNEQFF. In nucleotides, the CDR3 is TGTGCCAGCCAGCGGGGGAGCTACAATGAGCAGTTCTTC. The gene calls are TRBV19 and TRBJ2-1; TRBD2 matches at 8 bases. This CDR3 has 13 amino acids. The ends lost 9 bases at V and 3 bases at J; junction bases unmatched: 4. CDR1 is LNHDA and CDR2 is SQIVND in the germline V gene (reference sequence).

The sample holds many counts of this clonotype. The V and J genes are TRBV7-2 and TRBJ1-3; tentative D call: TRBD1 (5 bases). The V end was cut by 6 bases, the J end by 6 bases, with 21 bases between. This CDR3 has 16 amino acids. The germline V gene encodes CDR1 SGHTA and CDR2 FQGNSA. The CDR3 sequence: CASSNFRDGTLNTIYF. The CDR3 DNA sequence: TGTGCCAGCAGTAACTTCCGGGACGGAACCTTAAACACCATATATTTT. Filled out from reference TRBV7-2 and TRBJ1-3, the complete variable domain reads GAGVSQSPSNKVTEKGKDVELRCDPISGHTALYWYRQSLGQGLEFLIYFQGNSAPDKSGLPSDRFSAERTGGSVSTLTIQRTQQEDSAVYLCASSNFRDGTLNTIYFGEGSWLTVV.

This clonotype came up many times. The chain couples TRBV7-2 to TRBJ2-5, with 14 bases fitting TRBD2. V lost 5 bases to trimming and J lost 9 bases; unmatched junction nucleotides: 17. Germline CDR1 reads SGHTA; CDR2 reads FQGNSA. The CDR3 has 18 residues. The CDR3 nucleotides read TGTGCCAGCAGCCCGTGGCAGGTCGGGACTAGCGGGGGCGAGGCCCAGTACTTC. Protein sequence: CASSPWQVGTSGGEAQYF.

This clonotype was recorded at least ten times. The chain joins TRBV5-6 to TRBJ2-1; 9 bases match TRBD1. The CDR3 is 15 residues long. Germline trimming cut 3 bases from V and 4 bases from J; bases unmatched to any gene: 5. Looked up from germline, CDR1 is SGHDT and CDR2 is YYEEEE. The CDR3 protein is CASSSGTGYYNEQFF. The DNA of the CDR3 is TGTGCCAGCAGCTCCGGGACAGGGTATTACAATGAGCAGTTCTTC. Variable domain in full (rest from reference TRBV5-6 and TRBJ2-1): DAGVTQSPTHLIKTRGQQVTLRCSPKSGHDTVSWYQQALGQGPQFIFQYYEEEERQRGNFPDRFSGHQFPNYSSELNVNALLLGDSALYLCASSSGTGYYNEQFFGPGTRLTVL.

This clonotype has more than one count but fewer than ten. The rearrangement links TRBV5-6 to TRBJ1-1, with unresolved D. Germline values: CDR1 SGHDT, CDR2 YYEEEE. V was trimmed by 0 bases and J by 7 bases, leaving 13 bases between them. The CDR3 is made up of 14 amino acids. The CDR3 loop is CASSLDVRKGEAFF. In DNA, the CDR3 is TGTGCCAGCAGCTTGGATGTGAGGAAAGGTGAAGCTTTCTTT. Supplemented by reference TRBV5-6 and TRBJ1-1, the full variable domain reads DAGVTQSPTHLIKTRGQQVTLRCSPKSGHDTVSWYQQALGQGPQFIFQYYEEEERQRGNFPDRFSGHQFPNYSSELNVNALLLGDSALYLCASSLDVRKGEAFFGQGTRLTVV.